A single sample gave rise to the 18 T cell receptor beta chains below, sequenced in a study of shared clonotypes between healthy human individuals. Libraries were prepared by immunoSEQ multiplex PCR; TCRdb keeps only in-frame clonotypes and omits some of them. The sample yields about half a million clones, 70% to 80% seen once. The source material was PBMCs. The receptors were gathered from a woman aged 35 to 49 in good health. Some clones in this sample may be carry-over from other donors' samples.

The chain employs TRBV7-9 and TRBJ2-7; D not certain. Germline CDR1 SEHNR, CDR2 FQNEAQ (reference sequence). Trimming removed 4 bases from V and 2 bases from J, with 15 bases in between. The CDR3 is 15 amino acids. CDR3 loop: CASSSRSHIPYEQYF. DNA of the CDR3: TGTGCCAGCAGCTCGCGATCCCATATCCCCTACGAGCAGTACTTC.

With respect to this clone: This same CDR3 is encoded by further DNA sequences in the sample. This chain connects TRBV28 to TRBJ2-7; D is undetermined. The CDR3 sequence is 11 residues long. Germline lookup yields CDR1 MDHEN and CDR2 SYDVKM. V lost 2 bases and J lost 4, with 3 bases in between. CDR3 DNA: TGTGCCAGCAGTTTACGGTACGAGCAGTACTTC. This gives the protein CASSLRYEQYF.

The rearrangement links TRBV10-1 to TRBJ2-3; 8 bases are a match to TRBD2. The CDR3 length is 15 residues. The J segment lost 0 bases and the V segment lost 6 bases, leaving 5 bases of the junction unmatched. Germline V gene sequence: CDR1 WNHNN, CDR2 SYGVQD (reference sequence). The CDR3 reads CASSSSGGSTDTQYF. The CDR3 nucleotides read TGCGCCAGCAGCTCCTCGGGGGGGAGCACAGATACGCAGTATTTT.

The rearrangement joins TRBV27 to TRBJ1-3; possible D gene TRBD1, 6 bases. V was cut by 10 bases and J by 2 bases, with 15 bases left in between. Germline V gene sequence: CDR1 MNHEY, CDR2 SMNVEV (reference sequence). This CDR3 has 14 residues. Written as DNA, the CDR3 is TGTGCCAACCCGGACAGTATAGCTGGAAACACCATATATTTT. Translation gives CANPDSIAGNTIYF.

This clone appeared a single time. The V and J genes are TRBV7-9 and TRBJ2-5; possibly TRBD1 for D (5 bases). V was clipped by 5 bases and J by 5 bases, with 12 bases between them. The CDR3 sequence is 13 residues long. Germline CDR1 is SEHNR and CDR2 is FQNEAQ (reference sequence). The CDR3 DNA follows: TGTGCCAGCAGCCCCGACCCAGGGGAGACCCAGTACTTC. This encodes CASSPDPGETQYF.

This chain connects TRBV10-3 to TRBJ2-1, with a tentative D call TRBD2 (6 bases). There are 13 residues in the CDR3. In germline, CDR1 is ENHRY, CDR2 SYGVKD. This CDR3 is CSCGARSYNEQFF. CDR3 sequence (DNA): TGTTCATGCGGGGCCCGCTCCTACAATGAGCAGTTCTTC.

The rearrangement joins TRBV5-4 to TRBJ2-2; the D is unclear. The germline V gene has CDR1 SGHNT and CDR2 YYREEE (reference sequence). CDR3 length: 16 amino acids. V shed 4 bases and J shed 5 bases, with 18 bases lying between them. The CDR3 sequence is CASSPVPERLTGELFF. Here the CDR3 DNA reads TGTGCCAGCAGCCCGGTGCCGGAGAGGTTGACCGGGGAGCTGTTTTTT. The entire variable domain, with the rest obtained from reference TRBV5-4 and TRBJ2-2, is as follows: ETGVTQSPTHLIKTRGQQVTLRCSSQSGHNTVSWYQQALGQGPQFIFQYYREEENGRGNFPPRFSGLQFPNYSSELNVNALELDDSALYLCASSPVPERLTGELFFGEGSRLTVL.

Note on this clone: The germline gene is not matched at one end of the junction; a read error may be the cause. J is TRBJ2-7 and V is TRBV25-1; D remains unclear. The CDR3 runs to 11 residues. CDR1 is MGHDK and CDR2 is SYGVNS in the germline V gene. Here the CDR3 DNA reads TGCCAGCAACCCCTGGTGAACGAGCAGTACTTC. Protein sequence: CQQPLVNEQYF.

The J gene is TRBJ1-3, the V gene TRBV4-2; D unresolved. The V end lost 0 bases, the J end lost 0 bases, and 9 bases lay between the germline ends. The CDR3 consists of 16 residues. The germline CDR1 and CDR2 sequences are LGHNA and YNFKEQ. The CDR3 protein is CASSQEGLSSGNTIYF. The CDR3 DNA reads TGTGCCAGCAGCCAAGAGGGTTTGAGCTCTGGAAACACCATATATTTT.

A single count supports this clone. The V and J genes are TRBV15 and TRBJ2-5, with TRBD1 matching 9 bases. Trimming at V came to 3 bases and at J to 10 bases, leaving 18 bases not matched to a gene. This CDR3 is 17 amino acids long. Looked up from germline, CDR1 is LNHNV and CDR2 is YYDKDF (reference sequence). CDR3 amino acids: CATSRAPGQGNRGDQYF. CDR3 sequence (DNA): TGTGCCACCAGCAGGGCACCGGGACAGGGAAATCGGGGTGACCAGTACTTC. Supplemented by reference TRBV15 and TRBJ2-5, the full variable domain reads DAMVIQNPRYQVTQFGKPVTLSCSQTLNHNVMYWYQQKSSQAPKLLFHYYDKDFNNEADTPDNFQSRRPNTSFCFLDIRSPGLGDTAMYLCATSRAPGQGNRGDQYFGPGTRLLVL.

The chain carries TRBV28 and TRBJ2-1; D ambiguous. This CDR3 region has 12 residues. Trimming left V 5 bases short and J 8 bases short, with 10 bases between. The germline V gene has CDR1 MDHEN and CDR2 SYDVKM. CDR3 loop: CASSQPFDEQFF. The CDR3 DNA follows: TGTGCCAGCAGTCAGCCCTTCGATGAGCAGTTCTTC.

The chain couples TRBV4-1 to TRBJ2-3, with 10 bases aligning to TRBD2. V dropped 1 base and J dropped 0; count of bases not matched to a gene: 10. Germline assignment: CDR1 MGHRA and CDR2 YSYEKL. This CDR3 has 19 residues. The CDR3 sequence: CASSQAPSSGLASTDTQYF. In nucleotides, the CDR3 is TGCGCCAGCAGCCAAGCCCCCTCCTCGGGACTAGCGAGCACAGATACGCAGTATTTT.

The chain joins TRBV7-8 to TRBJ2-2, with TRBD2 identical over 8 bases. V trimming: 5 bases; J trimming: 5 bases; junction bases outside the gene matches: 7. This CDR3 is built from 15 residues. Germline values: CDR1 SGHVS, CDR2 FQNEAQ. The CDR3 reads CASSPSREVTGELFF. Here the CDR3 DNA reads TGTGCCAGCAGCCCCTCGCGGGAGGTGACCGGGGAGCTGTTTTTT.

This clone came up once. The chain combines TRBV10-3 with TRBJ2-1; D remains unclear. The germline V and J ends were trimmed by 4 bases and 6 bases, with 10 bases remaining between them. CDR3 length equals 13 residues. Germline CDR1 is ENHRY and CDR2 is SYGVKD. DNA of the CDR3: TGTGCCATCAGTGTGATGGGCAGCAATGAGCAGTTCTTC. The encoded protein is CAISVMGSNEQFF.

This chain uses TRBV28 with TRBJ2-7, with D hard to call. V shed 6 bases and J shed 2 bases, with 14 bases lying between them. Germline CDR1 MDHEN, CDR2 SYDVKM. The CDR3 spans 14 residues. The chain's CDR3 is CASSPWAATYEQYF. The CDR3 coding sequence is TGTGCCAGCAGCCCTTGGGCGGCCACCTACGAGCAGTACTTC.

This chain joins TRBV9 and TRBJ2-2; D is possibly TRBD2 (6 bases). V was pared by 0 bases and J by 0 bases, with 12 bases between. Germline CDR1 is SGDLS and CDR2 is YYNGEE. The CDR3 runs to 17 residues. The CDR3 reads CASSVAGAPSNTGELFF. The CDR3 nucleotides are TGTGCCAGCAGCGTAGCGGGAGCTCCCTCGAACACCGGGGAGCTGTTTTTT.

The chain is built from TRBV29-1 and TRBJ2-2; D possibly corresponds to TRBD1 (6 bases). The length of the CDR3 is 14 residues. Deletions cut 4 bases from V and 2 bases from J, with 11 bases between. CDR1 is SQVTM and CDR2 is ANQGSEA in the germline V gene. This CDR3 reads CSVARTENTGELFF. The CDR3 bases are TGCAGCGTTGCCCGGACAGAAAACACCGGGGAGCTGTTTTTT.

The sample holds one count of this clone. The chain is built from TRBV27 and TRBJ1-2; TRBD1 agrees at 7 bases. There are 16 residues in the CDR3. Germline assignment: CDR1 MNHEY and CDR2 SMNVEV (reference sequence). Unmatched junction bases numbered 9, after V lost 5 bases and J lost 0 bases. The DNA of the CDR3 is TGTGCCAGCAGTCCCGCGACAGGGTTGTCTAACTATGGCTACACCTTC. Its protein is CASSPATGLSNYGYTF.